This T cell receptor (beta chain) was captured in a study of Graves' ophthalmopathy and Graves' hyperthyroidism. Overall study context: Investigators collected peripheral blood at initial diagnosis, before any treatment was given.

Whole-study findings and limits: Clonotypes were expanded in thyroid at above 0.001 frequency, and most also appeared in blood.

Researchers turned away patients with other autoimmune diseases, uncontrolled infections, pregnancy or lactation. The source of the PBMCs was around 9 ml of fresh peripheral blood. The germline CDR1 and CDR2 sequences are SNHLY and FYNNEI. The CDR3 sequence is 14 residues long. V lost 4 bases and J lost 6; bases outside the gene matches: 6. Amplified TCR beta CDR3 regions were obtained using RNA transcripts as template. First-round RT-PCR relied on HTBI primers, and a second-round multiplex PCR came next. TCRdb reprocessed the multiplex PCR reads via MiXCR and lists one record per CDR3 protein. Found here are under 250,000 distinct CDR3 sequences, roughly 21% of them singletons; the top ten hold about 46%. On this clonotype: Its target is not known.

The sequenced material came from peripheral blood. The chain links TRBV2 to TRBJ1-2; 9 positions match TRBD1. This TCR derives from a woman aged 45-60 years with Graves' ophthalmopathy. The CDR3 DNA sequence: TGTGCCAGCAGTGCCCGGGACAGGGTTCATGGCTACACCTTC. Translation: CASSARDRVHGYTF. Full variable domain (outside the CDR3, taken from reference TRBV2 and TRBJ1-2): EPEVTQTPSHQVTQMGQEVILRCVPISNHLYFYWYRQILGQKVEFLVSFYNNEISEKSEIFDDQFSVERPDGSNFTLKIRSTKLEDSAMYFCASSARDRVHGYTFGSGTRLTVV.